This T cell receptor beta chain emerged from a study of cytomegalovirus exposure and HLA in healthy donors. For the study at large: In a previous analysis, 95 million to 130 million unique TCR beta sequences were found from 150 million to 200 million T cells. General study points: Researchers reported from a later analysis that most CMV-associated TCR beta chains appeared HLA-restricted.

This CDR3 contains 15 residues. Unmatched junction bases numbered 9, after V lost 5 bases and J lost 5 bases. CDR1 MDHEN and CDR2 SYDVKM come from the germline V gene. Primers: 60 Vbeta forward and 13 Jbeta reverse. TCRdb's copy holds only in-frame clones and misses some; the assay was immunoSEQ multiplex PCR. The sample includes some 63,000 clones, about 80% of them seen just once. Concerning this clone: Its antigen is as yet unknown.

The receptor comes from a woman in her thirties or forties in good health and CMV-seronegative. The sequenced material came from PBMCs. The rearrangement uses TRBV28 and TRBJ1-1, with 9 nucleotides matching TRBD1. The CDR3 sequence: CASSTGGTGRTEAFF. In nucleotides, the CDR3 is TGTGCCAGCAGTACCGGGGGGACAGGGAGGACTGAAGCTTTCTTT.